The entry that follows covers one T cell receptor beta chain sequence. The sample originates from a study of blood T cell repertoires in COVID-19. Original analysis: Estimated nucleated cell counts came from reference gene primer amplification. Produced via immunoSEQ multiplex PCR; TCRdb's table is partial and in-frame only. V, J and clone size are taken as reported in that table, and D and trimming were inferred from the DNA itself. The sample lists under 200,000 clones, roughly 82% occurring once. The ends were cut back, 1 base at V and 0 bases at J, with 5 bases in the middle. The CDR3 loop spans 13 amino acids. CDR1 and CDR2 (germline): SGHNT, YYREEE (reference sequence).

Sample: PBMCs or T cells enriched from blood (not recorded which). J is TRBJ2-7 and V is TRBV5-4; tentatively, D is TRBD2 (5 bases). The sequence derives from a man aged 35 to 55 with acute COVID-19. This CDR3 is CASSLTSSYEQYF. CDR3 sequence (DNA): TGTGCCAGCAGCTTGACTAGCTCCTACGAGCAGTACTTC.